Below, 9 T cell receptor beta chains from the same sample are listed, as sequenced in a study of blood T cell repertoires in COVID-19. Produced via immunoSEQ multiplex PCR; TCRdb's table is partial and in-frame only. The repertoire consists of approximately 350,000 clones, with around 82% occurring once and the leading ten covering roughly 3%. Sample: peripheral blood. Receptor source: a young man with active or convalescent COVID-19.

The chain employs TRBV3-1 (or the pseudogene TRBV3-2) and TRBJ1-5; the D gene is possibly TRBD1 (6 bases). V lost 4 bases and J 0 bases, leaving 13 bases between the germline ends. Germline V gene data show CDR1 as LGHDT and CDR2 as YNNKEL (reference sequence). The CDR3 extends over 16 amino acids. The DNA of the CDR3 is TGTGCCAGCAGCCGCATACAGGGCGGTAGCAATCAGCCCCAGCATTTT. Its protein product is CASSRIQGGSNQPQHF.

The chain combines TRBV27 with TRBJ1-2; D is possibly TRBD1 (5 bases). This CDR3 is 16 amino acids long. The germline V gene encodes CDR1 MNHEY and CDR2 SMNVEV (reference sequence). The V end was cut by 3 bases, the J end by 1 base, with 15 bases between. CDR3 nucleotide sequence: TGTGCCAGCAGTTTGGGACGGGGGGTCAGTAACTATGGCTACACCTTC. Protein sequence: CASSLGRGVSNYGYTF.

The chain links TRBV7-9 to TRBJ1-4; D not certain. The CDR3 has 13 residues. The germline CDR1 and CDR2 sequences are SEHNR and FQNEAQ (reference sequence). V was cut by 5 bases and J by 7 bases, with 11 bases left in between. This chain's CDR3 is CASSPPAAEKLFF. DNA of the CDR3: TGTGCCAGCAGCCCGCCCGCGGCTGAAAAACTGTTTTTT.

This chain uses TRBV24-1 with TRBJ2-1; a possible D gene is TRBD2 (6 bases). V was pared by 3 bases and J by 0 bases, with 11 bases between. The germline CDR1 and CDR2 sequences are KGHDR and SFDVKD. This CDR3 comprises 16 residues. This chain's CDR3 is CATSDVAESSYNEQFF. CDR3 in DNA: TGTGCCACCAGTGATGTAGCGGAATCCTCCTACAATGAGCAGTTCTTC.

The chain couples TRBV18 to TRBJ2-2; perhaps TRBD1 as D (6 bases). The CDR3 is 15 amino acids. Trimming cost V 9 bases and J 1 base, with 15 bases left between them. Germline lookup yields CDR1 KGHSH and CDR2 LQKENI. The CDR3 loop reads CASDPDRLNTGELFF. In DNA, the CDR3 is TGTGCCAGTGATCCCGACAGGCTGAACACCGGGGAGCTGTTTTTT.

This clone has more than one count but fewer than ten. This chain uses TRBV14 with TRBJ1-2, with TRBD1 matching over 11 bases. Germline lookup yields CDR1 SGHDN and CDR2 FVKESK. V lost 4 bases and J lost 2; bases outside the gene matches: 3. CDR3 length: 15 amino acids. CDR3: CASSRTGGINYGYTF. The DNA of the CDR3 is TGTGCCAGCAGCCGGACAGGGGGCATCAACTATGGCTACACCTTC.

For the CDR3, the DNA is TGTGCCAGCAGCTTCCGACTAGCGGGGGGGCACTCCTACGAGCAGTACTTC. Its translation is CASSFRLAGGHSYEQYF. The genes are TRBV13 and TRBJ2-7; 14 nucleotides align to TRBD2. The ends lost 3 bases at V and 0 bases at J; junction bases unmatched: 4. Germline lookup yields CDR1 PRHDT and CDR2 FYEKMQ (reference sequence). The CDR3 length is 17 residues.

The genes are TRBV10-2 and TRBJ2-7; TRBD1 might be the D (5 bases). Germline CDR1 is WSHSY and CDR2 is SAAADI. The length of the CDR3 is 13 residues. Trimming removed 8 bases from V and 7 bases from J, with 18 bases in between. CDR3: CASRWRQPTEQYF. In nucleotides, the CDR3 is TGCGCCAGCCGATGGCGACAGCCAACGGAGCAGTACTTC.

The chain joins TRBV6-2 or TRBV6-3 to TRBJ1-4; TRBD1 matches at 7 bases. Germline CDR1 and CDR2: MNHEY and SVGEGT. The CDR3 is 16 amino acids. Unmatched junction bases numbered 9, after V lost 0 bases and J lost 8 bases. CDR3 sequence reads: CASSYSIRGRDEKLFF. The CDR3 DNA sequence: TGTGCCAGCAGTTACTCGATAAGGGGGCGAGACGAAAAACTGTTTTTT.